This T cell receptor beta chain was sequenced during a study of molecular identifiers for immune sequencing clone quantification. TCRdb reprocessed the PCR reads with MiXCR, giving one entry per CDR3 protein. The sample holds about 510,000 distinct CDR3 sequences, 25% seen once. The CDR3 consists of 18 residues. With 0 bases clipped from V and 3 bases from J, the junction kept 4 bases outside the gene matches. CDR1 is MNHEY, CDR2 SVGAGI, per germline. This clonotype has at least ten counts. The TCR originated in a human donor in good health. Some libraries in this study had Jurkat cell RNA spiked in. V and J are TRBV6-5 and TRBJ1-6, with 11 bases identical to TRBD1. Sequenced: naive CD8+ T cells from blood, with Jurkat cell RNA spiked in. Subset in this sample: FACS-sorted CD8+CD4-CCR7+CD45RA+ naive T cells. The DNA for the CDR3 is TGTGCCAGCAGTTACTCTGCTGGGACAGGGGGCTATAATTCACCCCTCCACTTT. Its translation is CASSYSAGTGGYNSPLHF.